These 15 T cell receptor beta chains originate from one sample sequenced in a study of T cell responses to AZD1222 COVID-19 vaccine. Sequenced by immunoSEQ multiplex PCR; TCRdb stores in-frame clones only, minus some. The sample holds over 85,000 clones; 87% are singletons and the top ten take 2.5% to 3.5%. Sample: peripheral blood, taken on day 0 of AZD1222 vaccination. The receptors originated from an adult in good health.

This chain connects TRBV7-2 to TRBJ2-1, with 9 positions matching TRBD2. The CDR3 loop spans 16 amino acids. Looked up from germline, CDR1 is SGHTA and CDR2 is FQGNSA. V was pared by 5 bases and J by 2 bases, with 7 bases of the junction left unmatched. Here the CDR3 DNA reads TGTGCCAGCAGCCTTAGTAGCGGGAGCACCTACAATGAGCAGTTCTTC. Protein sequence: CASSLSSGSTYNEQFF.

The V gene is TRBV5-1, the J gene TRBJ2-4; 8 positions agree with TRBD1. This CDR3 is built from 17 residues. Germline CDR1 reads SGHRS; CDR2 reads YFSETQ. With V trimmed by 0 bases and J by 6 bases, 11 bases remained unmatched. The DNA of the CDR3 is TGCGCCAGCAGCTTGGGAGTTGGTGACAGGGGCTTAAACATTCAGTACTTC. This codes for CASSLGVGDRGLNIQYF.

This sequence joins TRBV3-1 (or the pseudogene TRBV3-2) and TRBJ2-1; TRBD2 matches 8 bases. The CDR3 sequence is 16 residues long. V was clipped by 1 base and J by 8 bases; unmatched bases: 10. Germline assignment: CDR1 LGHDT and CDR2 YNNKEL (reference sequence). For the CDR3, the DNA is TGTGCCAGCAGCCAAGCGAGCGGGAGAGGGAACGATGAGCAGTTCTTC. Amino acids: CASSQASGRGNDEQFF.

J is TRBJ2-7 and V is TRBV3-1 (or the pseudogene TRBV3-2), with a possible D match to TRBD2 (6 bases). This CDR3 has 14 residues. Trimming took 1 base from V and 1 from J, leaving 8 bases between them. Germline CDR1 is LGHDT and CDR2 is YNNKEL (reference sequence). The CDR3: CASSQASVSYEQYF. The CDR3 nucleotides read TGTGCCAGCAGCCAAGCTAGCGTATCCTACGAGCAGTACTTC.

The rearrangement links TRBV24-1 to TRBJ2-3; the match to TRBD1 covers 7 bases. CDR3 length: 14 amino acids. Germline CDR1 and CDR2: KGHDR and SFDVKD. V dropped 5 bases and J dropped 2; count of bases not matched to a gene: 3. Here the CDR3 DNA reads TGTGCCACCAGTGTGGGACAGCTCACAGATACGCAGTATTTT. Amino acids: CATSVGQLTDTQYF.

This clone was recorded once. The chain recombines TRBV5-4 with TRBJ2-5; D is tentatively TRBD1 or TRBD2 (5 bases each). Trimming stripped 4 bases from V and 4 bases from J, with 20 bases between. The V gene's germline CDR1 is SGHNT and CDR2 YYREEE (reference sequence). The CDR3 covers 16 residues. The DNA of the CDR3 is TGTGCCAGCAGCCTCCCTACGGGGAGAAGGGGAGAGACCCAGTACTTC. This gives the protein CASSLPTGRRGETQYF. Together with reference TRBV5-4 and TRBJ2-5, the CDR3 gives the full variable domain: ETGVTQSPTHLIKTRGQQVTLRCSSQSGHNTVSWYQQALGQGPQFIFQYYREEENGRGNFPPRFSGLQFPNYSSELNVNALELDDSALYLCASSLPTGRRGETQYFGPGTRLLVL.

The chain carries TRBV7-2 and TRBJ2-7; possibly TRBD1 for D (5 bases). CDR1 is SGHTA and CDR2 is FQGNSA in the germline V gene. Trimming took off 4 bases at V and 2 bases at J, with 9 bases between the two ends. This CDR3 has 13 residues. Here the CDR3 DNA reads TGTGCCAGCAGCTCAGACAGCCCCTACGAGCAGTACTTC. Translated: CASSSDSPYEQYF.

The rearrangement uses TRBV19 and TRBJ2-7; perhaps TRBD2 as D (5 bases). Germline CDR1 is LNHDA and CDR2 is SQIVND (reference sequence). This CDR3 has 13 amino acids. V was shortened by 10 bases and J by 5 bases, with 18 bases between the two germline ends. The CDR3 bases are TGTGCCACGAGGCGGAGTGGGAGCAACGAGCAGTACTTC. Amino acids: CATRRSGSNEQYF.

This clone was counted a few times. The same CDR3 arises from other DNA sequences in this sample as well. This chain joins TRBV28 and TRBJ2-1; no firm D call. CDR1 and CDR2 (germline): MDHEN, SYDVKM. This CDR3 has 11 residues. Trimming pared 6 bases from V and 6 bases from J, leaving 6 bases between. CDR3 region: CASSTLNEQFF. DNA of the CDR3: TGTGCCAGCAGCACGCTCAATGAGCAGTTCTTC.

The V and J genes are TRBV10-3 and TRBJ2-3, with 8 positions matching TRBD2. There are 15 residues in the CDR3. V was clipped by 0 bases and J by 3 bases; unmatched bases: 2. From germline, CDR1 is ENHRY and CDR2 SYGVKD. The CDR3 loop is CAISESAGGTDTQYF. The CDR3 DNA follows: TGTGCCATCAGTGAGTCGGCGGGGGGAACAGATACGCAGTATTTT.

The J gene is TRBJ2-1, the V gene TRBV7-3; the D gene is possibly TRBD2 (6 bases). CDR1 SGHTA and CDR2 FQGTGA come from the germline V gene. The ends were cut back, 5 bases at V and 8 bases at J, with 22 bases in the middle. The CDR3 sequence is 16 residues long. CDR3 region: CASSRTGREVGYEQFF. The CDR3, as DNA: TGTGCCAGCAGCCGCACGGGGCGGGAAGTAGGCTATGAGCAGTTCTTC.

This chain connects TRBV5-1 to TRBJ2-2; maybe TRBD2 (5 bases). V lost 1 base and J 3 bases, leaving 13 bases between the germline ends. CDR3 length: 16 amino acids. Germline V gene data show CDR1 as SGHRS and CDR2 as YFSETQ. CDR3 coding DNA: TGCGCCAGCAGCTTGAACCCCAGCGGAGACACCGGGGAGCTGTTTTTT. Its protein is CASSLNPSGDTGELFF. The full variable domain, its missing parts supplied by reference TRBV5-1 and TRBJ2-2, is KAGVTQTPRYLIKTRGQQVTLSCSPISGHRSVSWYQQTPGQGLQFLFEYFSETQRNKGNFPGRFSGRQFSNSRSEMNVSTLELGDSALYLCASSLNPSGDTGELFFGEGSRLTVL.

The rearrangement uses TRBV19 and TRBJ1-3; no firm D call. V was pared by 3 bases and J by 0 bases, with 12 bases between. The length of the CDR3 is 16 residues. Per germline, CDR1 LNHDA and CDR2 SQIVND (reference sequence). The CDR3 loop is CASSIFGTTSGNTIYF. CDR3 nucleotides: TGTGCCAGTAGTATTTTCGGCACAACCTCTGGAAACACCATATATTTT.

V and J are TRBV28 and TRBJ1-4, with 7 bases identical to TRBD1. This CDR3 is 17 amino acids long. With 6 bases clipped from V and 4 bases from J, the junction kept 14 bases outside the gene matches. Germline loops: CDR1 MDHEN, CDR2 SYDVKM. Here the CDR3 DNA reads TGTGCCAGCAGGCACCGCCACGCAGGGGGGAGTAATGAAAAACTGTTTTTT. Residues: CASRHRHAGGSNEKLFF.

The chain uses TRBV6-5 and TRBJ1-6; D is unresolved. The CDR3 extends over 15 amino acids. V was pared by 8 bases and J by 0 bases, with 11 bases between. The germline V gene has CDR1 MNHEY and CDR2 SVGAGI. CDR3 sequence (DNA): TGTGCCAGCGATGGGCAGTTCTCCTATAATTCACCCCTCCACTTT. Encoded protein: CASDGQFSYNSPLHF.